This passage covers 13 T cell receptor beta chains from one sample sequenced in a study of T-cell reconstitution after alpha-beta-depleted transplantation in children (dated by TCRdb to 2016 to 2017). This specimen's treatment or condition label, interpreted: allogeneic hematopoietic cell transplantation with graft depleted of TCRalphabeta T cells and CD19 B cells. The method behind the library was PCR. The data were produced on an Illumina HiSeq 2500. TCR libraries were prepared with molecular barcoding, using unique molecular identifiers to normalize TCRbeta repertoire quantification. TCRdb's own reprocessing of the public reads used fastp at Q25 and MiXCR and kept productive beta chains. Every distinct CDR3 protein forms one entry, paired with its most common genes and DNA. The table for this sample lists approximately 520,000 distinct CDR3 sequences; approximately 10% of them were counted only once. The ten largest clones capture 14% of the sample.

The sample consisted of PBMCs, mostly from graft donor cells, taken 180 days after TCRalphabeta/CD19-depleted stem cell transplant. The receptors come from a female patient aged 2-9 years who had a stem cell transplant for aplastic anemia, so the T cells may come from the graft donor.

In this sample, this clonotype turned up many times. The V and J genes are TRBV6-2 or TRBV6-3 and TRBJ2-5, with unresolved D. The CDR3 spans 14 residues. V lost 3 bases and J 1 base, leaving 9 bases between the germline ends. Germline-derived CDR1 and CDR2 are MNHEY and SVGEGT. The CDR3 loop reads CASSYSPVQETQYF. The CDR3 nucleotides read TGTGCCAGCAGTTATTCCCCCGTCCAAGAGACCCAGTACTTC.

The chain employs TRBV5-1 and TRBJ2-3, with TRBD2 identical over 16 bases. The length of the CDR3 is 18 residues. Looked up from germline, CDR1 is SGHRS and CDR2 is YFSETQ. With V trimmed by 2 bases and J by 6 bases, 9 bases remained unmatched. The CDR3 DNA reads TGCGCCAGCAGCTTTCCGGGACTAGCGGGAGGGCCGGGGGATACGCAGTATTTT. This gives the protein CASSFPGLAGGPGDTQYF.

V and J are TRBV12-3 or TRBV12-4 and TRBJ2-1; TRBD2 matches 7 bases. V lost 4 bases and J lost 0; bases outside the gene matches: 9. This CDR3 has 17 amino acids. This CDR3 reads CASSSGGAPSSYNEQFF. The CDR3 DNA is TGTGCCAGCAGTTCGGGGGGAGCCCCCAGCTCCTACAATGAGCAGTTCTTC.

The genes are TRBV27 and TRBJ2-2; 7 bases are shared with TRBD1. The CDR3 has 15 residues. CDR1 MNHEY and CDR2 SMNVEV come from the germline V gene (reference sequence). V was clipped by 3 bases and J by 4 bases; unmatched bases: 5. The CDR3 sequence: CASSLGTVITGELFF. CDR3 sequence (DNA): TGTGCCAGCAGTTTGGGGACAGTAATCACCGGGGAGCTGTTTTTT.

The chain uses TRBV28 and TRBJ2-3; 8 nucleotides line up with TRBD2. J gave up 6 bases and V 0 bases, and 5 bases lay outside the gene matches. The CDR3 loop spans 15 amino acids. Germline V gene sequence: CDR1 MDHEN, CDR2 SYDVKM. DNA of the CDR3: TGTGCCAGCAGTTTATGGACTAGCGTCACCGATACGCAGTATTTT. Amino acids: CASSLWTSVTDTQYF.

V usage is TRBV6-2 or TRBV6-3 and J usage is TRBJ2-1, with D possibly being TRBD1 or TRBD2 (6 bases each). The CDR3 is 14 residues long. CDR1 and CDR2 from the germline V gene are MNHEY and SVGEGT. V was clipped by 6 bases and J by 4 bases, with 13 bases between them. The CDR3 is CASREGGYYNEQFF. DNA of the CDR3: TGTGCCAGCAGGGAGGGGGGCTATTACAATGAGCAGTTCTTC.

V usage is TRBV6-1 and J usage is TRBJ2-3; tentatively, D is TRBD1 (6 bases). The length of the CDR3 is 16 residues. CDR1 and CDR2 (germline): MNHNS, SASEGT. V was pared by 6 bases and J by 4 bases, with 20 bases between. CDR3 sequence reads: CASSAPRRGFADTQYF. CDR3 in DNA: TGTGCCAGCAGCGCCCCAAGAAGGGGGTTTGCAGATACGCAGTATTTT.

This chain connects TRBV7-9 to TRBJ2-7; 8 positions agree with TRBD2. Germline CDR1 is SEHNR and CDR2 is FQNEAQ (reference sequence). The CDR3 runs 14 residues. V gave up 5 bases and J gave up 2 bases; unmatched junction bases: 5. CDR3 in DNA: TGTGCCAGCAGCCGACTAGCGCCAGCCTACGAGCAGTACTTC. Translated, it gives CASSRLAPAYEQYF.

This chain links TRBV7-8 with TRBJ2-3; 8 bases match TRBD1. The germline CDR1 and CDR2 sequences are SGHVS and FQNEAQ. Trimming removed 4 bases from V and 2 bases from J; junction bases left unmatched: 14. The CDR3 totals 18 residues. CDR3 coding DNA: TGTGCCAGCAGCTCCCTCACGTTTGGGACAGGAATCACAGATACGCAGTATTTT. Its protein product is CASSSLTFGTGITDTQYF.

This rearrangement joins TRBV29-1 to TRBJ2-3; 7 nucleotides match TRBD2. This CDR3 has 14 residues. With V trimmed by 5 bases and J by 6 bases, 11 bases remained unmatched. Germline lookup yields CDR1 SQVTM and CDR2 ANQGSEA. The DNA for the CDR3 is TGCAGCGTTTGGGGGTGGGAGGGTCGGGATACGCAGTATTTT. The encoded protein is CSVWGWEGRDTQYF.

This clonotype was seen at least ten times. This rearrangement joins TRBV4-3 to TRBJ1-1; no clear D gene. V was clipped by 2 bases and J by 5 bases, with 15 bases between them. The CDR3 is 15 amino acids. Germline CDR1 is LGHNA and CDR2 is YSLEER. The CDR3 coding sequence is TGCGCCAGCAGCCAAACCATCCTCGGAGGGACTGAAGCTTTCTTT. Translating gives CASSQTILGGTEAFF.

V usage is TRBV7-2 and J usage is TRBJ2-3, with 7 bases lining up with TRBD2. The V gene's germline CDR1 is SGHTA and CDR2 FQGNSA. The V segment lost 8 bases and the J segment 2 bases; nucleotides outside the gene matches: 7. CDR3 length: 14 residues. CDR3 residues: CASLAGLPTDTQYF. Written as DNA, the CDR3 is TGTGCCAGCCTTGCGGGACTACCCACAGATACGCAGTATTTT.

J is TRBJ1-1 and V is TRBV7-9, with TRBD1 identical over 7 bases. Germline V gene sequence: CDR1 SEHNR, CDR2 FQNEAQ (reference sequence). Germline trimming cut 4 bases from V and 0 bases from J; bases unmatched to any gene: 8. The CDR3 is made up of 16 amino acids. CDR3 in amino acids: CASSCRDSYMNTEAFF. The DNA for the CDR3 is TGTGCCAGCAGCTGCCGGGACAGCTACATGAACACTGAAGCTTTCTTT.